The 17 T cell receptor beta chains reported below all come from one sample, sequenced in a study of graft-versus-host responses after intestinal transplantation. The antigens for these receptors are not known. Sequencing was performed with immunoSEQ multiplex PCR; in TCRdb, only in-frame clones are kept and a portion is missing. The table records 80,000 to 100,000 clones, around 90% of them present only once. The sequencing here drew on unstimulated CD4+ T cells sorted from spleen or lymph node cells, taken before intestinal transplant. All receptors come from a human donor who received an intestinal transplant.

V usage is TRBV5-4 and J usage is TRBJ2-7, with 13 bases matching TRBD2. The CDR3 covers 15 residues. Germline trimming cut 4 bases from V and 2 bases from J; bases unmatched to any gene: 3. Per germline, CDR1 SGHNT and CDR2 YYREEE (reference sequence). The CDR3 spells CASSAGTSGAYEQYF. As DNA, the CDR3 is TGTGCCAGCAGCGCCGGGACTAGCGGGGCCTACGAGCAGTACTTC.

V gene TRBV5-1 combines with J gene TRBJ2-7; D remains ambiguous. The germline V gene encodes CDR1 SGHRS and CDR2 YFSETQ. V dropped 0 bases and J dropped 2 bases, with 9 bases sitting between them. This CDR3 has 14 amino acids. CDR3 loop: CASSLGQAAYEQYF. CDR3 sequence (DNA): TGCGCCAGCAGCTTGGGACAAGCCGCCTACGAGCAGTACTTC.

The chain has TRBV7-9 and TRBJ2-1; 8 positions match TRBD2. From germline, CDR1 is SEHNR and CDR2 FQNEAQ (reference sequence). V lost 5 bases and J lost 4; bases outside the gene matches: 7. The CDR3 runs to 15 residues. CDR3 sequence reads: CASSRGTSAYNEQFF. In DNA form, the CDR3 reads TGTGCCAGCAGCCGGGGGACTAGTGCATACAATGAGCAGTTCTTC. Complete variable domain (other parts from reference TRBV7-9 and TRBJ2-1): DTGVSQNPRHKITKRGQNVTFRCDPISEHNRLYWYRQTLGQGPEFLTYFQNEAQLEKSRLLSDRFSAERPKGSFSTLEIQRTEQGDSAMYLCASSRGTSAYNEQFFGPGTRLTVL.

This rearrangement joins TRBV12-5 to TRBJ2-1; unclear D gene. The CDR3 extends over 14 amino acids. The V gene lost 0 bases and the J gene lost 10 bases, with 13 bases spanning the gap. In germline, CDR1 is LGHNT, CDR2 FRNRAP. CDR3 coding DNA: TGTGCTAGTGGTTTGGTAGACTCTATCAGCGAGCAGTTCTTC. Its protein is CASGLVDSISEQFF.

The chain employs TRBV5-1 and TRBJ2-3, with 11 bases fitting TRBD2. The CDR3 covers 15 residues. CDR1 is SGHRS, CDR2 YFSETQ, per germline. The trim removed 4 bases at V and 1 base at J, leaving 2 bases unmatched. CDR3 DNA sequence: TGCGCCAGCAGCGGGGGACTAGCGGGCACAGATACGCAGTATTTT. Translating it yields CASSGGLAGTDTQYF.

The chain uses TRBV4-2 and TRBJ2-7; D ambiguous. Trimming left V 1 base short and J 0 bases short, with 16 bases between. The CDR3 length is 17 residues. Germline values: CDR1 LGHNA, CDR2 YNFKEQ. CDR3 nucleotide sequence: TGTGCCAGCAGCCAAGCGGTTTGGCTAGGTCTCTCCTACGAGCAGTACTTC. This sequence encodes CASSQAVWLGLSYEQYF.

V and J are TRBV15 and TRBJ1-5; 10 bases match TRBD1. After removal of 5 bases from V and 5 bases from J, the junction contained 3 bases not matched to a gene. Germline loops: CDR1 LNHNV, CDR2 YYDKDF (reference sequence). The CDR3 has 14 residues. CDR3 region: CATSDRGPYQPQHF. For the CDR3, the DNA is TGTGCCACCAGCGACAGGGGGCCTTATCAGCCCCAGCATTTT.

This sequence joins TRBV30 and TRBJ2-1, with D perhaps matching TRBD2 (5 bases). Deletions cut 6 bases from V and 7 bases from J, with 16 bases between. The germline CDR1 and CDR2 sequences are GTSNPN and SVGIG (reference sequence). This CDR3 has 13 amino acids. CDR3 nucleotide sequence: TGTGCCTGCTCCTTAGCGTCCAGAAATGAGCAGTTCTTC. Protein: CACSLASRNEQFF.

The genes are TRBV21-1 and TRBJ1-1. TRBV21-1 is reported as a pseudogene. The CDR3 covers 14 residues. In DNA, the CDR3 is TGTGCCATCCCGGGACTGCAAATGAACACTGAAGCTTTCTTT. It codes for CAIPGLQMNTEAFF.

J is TRBJ2-1 and V is TRBV9; no definite D call. The CDR3 is made up of 17 amino acids. CDR1 is SGDLS and CDR2 is YYNGEE in the germline V gene. V dropped 3 bases and J dropped 5 bases, with 21 bases sitting between them. CDR3 sequence (DNA): TGTGCCAGCAGCGAGTTCCCCGGTCTGTATGTGGACAATGAGCAGTTCTTC. Translating gives CASSEFPGLYVDNEQFF.

V and J are TRBV7-2 and TRBJ2-7, with TRBD1 matching over 10 bases. V lost 6 bases, J lost 3 bases, and 8 bases stayed unmatched. This CDR3 is built from 15 residues. The germline gives CDR1 SGHTA, CDR2 FQGNSA. CDR3 amino acids: CASSHDRGPIYEQYF. The CDR3 region has the DNA TGTGCCAGCAGTCATGACAGGGGGCCCATCTACGAGCAGTACTTC.

CDR3 amino acids: CASSRTYIPGELFF. The CDR3 DNA reads TGCGCCAGCAGCCGTACCTATATCCCCGGGGAGCTGTTTTTT. V and J are TRBV4-3 and TRBJ2-2; D is unclear. Germline values: CDR1 LGHNA, CDR2 YSLEER. The CDR3 length is 14 residues. Trimming cost V 4 bases and J 6 bases, with 12 bases left between them.

This rearrangement joins TRBV18 to TRBJ1-1; D is unresolved. The CDR3 extends over 16 amino acids. Trimming cost V 2 bases and J 0 bases, with 13 bases left between them. The germline V gene has CDR1 KGHSH and CDR2 LQKENI. CDR3 amino acids: CASSPNILTMNTEAFF. DNA of the CDR3: TGTGCCAGCTCACCAAACATCTTAACCATGAACACTGAAGCTTTCTTT.

V and J are TRBV29-1 and TRBJ2-1, with 7 nucleotides matching TRBD1. Germline V gene lookup returns CDR1 SQVTM and CDR2 ANQGSEA. The J segment lost 5 bases and the V segment lost 5 bases, leaving 6 bases of the junction unmatched. CDR3 size: 13 residues. The CDR3, as DNA: TGCAGCGTTCGGACAGGACACGACAATGAGCAGTTCTTC. Translated: CSVRTGHDNEQFF.

This clone was seen only once. The chain joins TRBV4-2 to TRBJ2-7; 11 bases are shared with TRBD2. The CDR3 consists of 15 residues. After removal of 1 base from V and 4 bases from J, the junction contained 3 bases not matched to a gene. CDR1 is LGHNA and CDR2 is YNFKEQ in the germline V gene. CDR3 nucleotides: TGTGCCAGCAGCCAAGGGCCTAGCGGGGGGTACGAGCAGTACTTC. Translating gives CASSQGPSGGYEQYF.

J is TRBJ1-1 and V is TRBV7-2; possible D gene TRBD1, 5 bases. The CDR3 length is 15 residues. Germline values: CDR1 SGHTA, CDR2 FQGNSA. Trimming removed 1 base from V and 0 bases from J, with 9 bases in between. The CDR3 DNA reads as TGTGCCAGCAGCTTAGTGTGGGGCCTGAACACTGAAGCTTTCTTT. It translates to CASSLVWGLNTEAFF. Full variable domain (rest looked up from reference TRBV7-2 and TRBJ1-1): GAGVSQSPSNKVTEKGKDVELRCDPISGHTALYWYRQSLGQGLEFLIYFQGNSAPDKSGLPSDRFSAERTGGSVSTLTIQRTQQEDSAVYLCASSLVWGLNTEAFFGQGTRLTVV.

The CDR3 region is CASSLTRTSGNEQFF. The CDR3 DNA sequence: TGTGCCAGCAGCCTAACTAGGACTAGCGGCAATGAGCAGTTCTTC. The rearrangement joins TRBV11-2 to TRBJ2-1, with 10 nucleotides matching TRBD2. Germline CDR1 reads SGHAT; CDR2 reads FQNNGV. The CDR3 extends over 15 amino acids. The trim removed 5 bases at V and 6 bases at J, leaving 7 bases unmatched. The whole variable domain, remainder taken from reference TRBV11-2 and TRBJ2-1, is EAGVAQSPRYKIIEKRQSVAFWCNPISGHATLYWYQQILGQGPKLLIQFQNNGVVDDSQLPKDRFSAERLKGVDSTLKIQPAKLEDSAVYLCASSLTRTSGNEQFFGPGTRLTVL.